This T cell receptor (beta chain) is drawn from a study of cytomegalovirus exposure and HLA in healthy donors. Study-level background: Earlier, 110 million or so unique TCR beta sequences were recovered from roughly 170 million T cells by an analysis. Broader study findings: Most likely, a cluster of highly shared sequence variants arose as a sequencing artifact. The authors later found most CMV-associated TCR beta chains appeared HLA-restricted.

As regards this clone: Its specificity is unknown.

Researchers ran the PCR with 60 Vbeta and 13 Jbeta primers. Assay: immunoSEQ multiplex PCR; the TCRdb copy retains only in-frame clones and omits some. This table holds over 110,000 clones, approximately 83% found once. Looked up from germline, CDR1 is SEHNR and CDR2 is FQNEAQ (reference sequence). The CDR3 is made up of 16 amino acids. After removal of 4 bases from V and 3 bases from J, the junction contained 12 bases not matched to a gene. The V and J genes are TRBV7-9 and TRBJ2-7; TRBD2 matches at 7 bases. Sequencing used PBMCs. This TCR was recovered from a male donor in good health and CMV-seronegative. DNA for the CDR3: TGTGCCAGCAGCTCCGGGGAGGGTAGCGGGTTCTACGAGCAGTACTTC. Its protein product is CASSSGEGSGFYEQYF.